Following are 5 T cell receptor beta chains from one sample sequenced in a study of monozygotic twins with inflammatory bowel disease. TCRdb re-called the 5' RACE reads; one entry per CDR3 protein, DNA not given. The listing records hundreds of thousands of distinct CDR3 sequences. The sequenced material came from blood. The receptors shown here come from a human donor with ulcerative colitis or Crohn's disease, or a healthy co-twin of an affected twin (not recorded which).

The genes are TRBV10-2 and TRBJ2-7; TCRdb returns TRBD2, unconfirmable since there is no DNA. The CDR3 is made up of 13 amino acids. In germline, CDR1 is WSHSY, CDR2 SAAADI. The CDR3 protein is CASTRDFNYEQYF.

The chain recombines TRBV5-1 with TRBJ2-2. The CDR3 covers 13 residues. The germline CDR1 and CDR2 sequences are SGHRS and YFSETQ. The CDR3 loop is CASSPRVTGELFF.

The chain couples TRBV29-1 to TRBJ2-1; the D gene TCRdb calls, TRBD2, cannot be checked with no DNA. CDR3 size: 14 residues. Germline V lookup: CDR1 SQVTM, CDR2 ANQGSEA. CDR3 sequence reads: CSVGGGRVYNEQFF.

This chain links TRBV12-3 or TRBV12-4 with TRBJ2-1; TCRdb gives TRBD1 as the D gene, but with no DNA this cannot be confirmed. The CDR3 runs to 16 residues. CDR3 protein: CASSFRAGGQPHEQFF.

The CDR3 sequence: CASSLVRLAGPWRSGELFF. The chain carries TRBV11-2 and TRBJ2-2; TCRdb picks TRBD2, but there is no DNA to check that call. The CDR3 is 19 residues long. Germline V gives CDR1 SGHAT, CDR2 FQNNGV.